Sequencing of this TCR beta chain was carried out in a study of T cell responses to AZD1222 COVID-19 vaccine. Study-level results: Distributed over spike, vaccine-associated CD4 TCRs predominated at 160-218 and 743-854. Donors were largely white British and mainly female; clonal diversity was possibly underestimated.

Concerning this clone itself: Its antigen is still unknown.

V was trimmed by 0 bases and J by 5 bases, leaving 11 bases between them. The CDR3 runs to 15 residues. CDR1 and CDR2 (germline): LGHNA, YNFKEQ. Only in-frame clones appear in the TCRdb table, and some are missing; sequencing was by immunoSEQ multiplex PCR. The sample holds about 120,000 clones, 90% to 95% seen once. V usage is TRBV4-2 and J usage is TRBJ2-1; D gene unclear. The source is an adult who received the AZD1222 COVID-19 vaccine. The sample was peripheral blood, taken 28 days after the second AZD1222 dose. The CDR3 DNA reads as TGTGCCAGCAGCCAAGATCCCGCTAGTAACAATGAGCAGTTCTTC. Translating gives CASSQDPASNNEQFF.